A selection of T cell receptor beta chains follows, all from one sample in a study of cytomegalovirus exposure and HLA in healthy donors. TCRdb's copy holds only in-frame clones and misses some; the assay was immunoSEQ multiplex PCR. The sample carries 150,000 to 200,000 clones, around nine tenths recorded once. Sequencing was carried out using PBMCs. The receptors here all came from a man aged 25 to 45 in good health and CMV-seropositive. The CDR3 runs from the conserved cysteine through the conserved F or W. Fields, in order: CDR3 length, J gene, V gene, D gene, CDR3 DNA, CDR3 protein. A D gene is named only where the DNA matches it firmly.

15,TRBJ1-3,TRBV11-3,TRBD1,TGTGCCAGCAGCTTCCGACAGGGATGGGGAAACACCATATATTTT,CASSFRQGWGNTIYF
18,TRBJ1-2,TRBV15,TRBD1,TGTGCCACCAGCAGAGGCCGGGACAGGGGCGGGTCCAACTATGGCTACACCTTC,CATSRGRDRGGSNYGYTF
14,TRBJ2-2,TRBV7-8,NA,TGTGCCACCGCCGGGCCACTAAACACCGGGGAGCTGTTTTTT,CATAGPLNTGELFF
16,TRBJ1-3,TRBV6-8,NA,TGTGCCAGCAGTTACCTACAGGGTGATCCTGGAAACACCATATATTTT,CASSYLQGDPGNTIYF
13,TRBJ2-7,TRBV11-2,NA,TGTGCCAGCAGCTTAGCGGCCTCCTACGAGCAGTACTTC,CASSLAASYEQYF
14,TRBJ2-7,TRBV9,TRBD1,TGTGCCAGCAGCGTACGACAGGGGGACTACGAGCAGTACTTC,CASSVRQGDYEQYF
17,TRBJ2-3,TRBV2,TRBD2,TGTGCCAGCAGTATACTAGCGGGGTACGACTACACAGATACGCAGTATTTT,CASSILAGYDYTDTQYF
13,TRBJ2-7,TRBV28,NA,TGTGCCAGCAGTTCCCCCGAGGGTTACGAGCAGTACTTC,CASSSPEGYEQYF
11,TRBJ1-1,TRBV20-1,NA,TGCAGTGCCTTCAGGACAGACGAAGCTTTCTTT,CSAFRTDEAFF
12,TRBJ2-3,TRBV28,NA,TGTGCCAGCAGTTTGGGCATGGATACGCAGTATTTT,CASSLGMDTQYF
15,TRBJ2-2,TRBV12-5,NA,TGTGCTAGTGGTTCATCCCCAGCGATCACCGGGGAGCTGTTTTTT,CASGSSPAITGELFF
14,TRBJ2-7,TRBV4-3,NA,TGCGCCAGCAGCCAAGTTCTCGGCCACTACGAGCAGTACTTC,CASSQVLGHYEQYF